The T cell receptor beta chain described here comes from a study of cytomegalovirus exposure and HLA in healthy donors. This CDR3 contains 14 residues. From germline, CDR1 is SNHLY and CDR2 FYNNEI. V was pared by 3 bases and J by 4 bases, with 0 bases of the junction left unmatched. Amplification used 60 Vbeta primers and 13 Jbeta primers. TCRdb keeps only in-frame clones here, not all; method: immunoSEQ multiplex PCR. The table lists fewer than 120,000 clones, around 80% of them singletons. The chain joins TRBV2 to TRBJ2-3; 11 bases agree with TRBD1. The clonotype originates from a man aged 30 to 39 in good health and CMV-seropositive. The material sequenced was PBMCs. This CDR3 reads CASSEGQGADTQYF. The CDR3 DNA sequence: TGTGCCAGCAGTGAGGGACAGGGGGCAGATACGCAGTATTTT.